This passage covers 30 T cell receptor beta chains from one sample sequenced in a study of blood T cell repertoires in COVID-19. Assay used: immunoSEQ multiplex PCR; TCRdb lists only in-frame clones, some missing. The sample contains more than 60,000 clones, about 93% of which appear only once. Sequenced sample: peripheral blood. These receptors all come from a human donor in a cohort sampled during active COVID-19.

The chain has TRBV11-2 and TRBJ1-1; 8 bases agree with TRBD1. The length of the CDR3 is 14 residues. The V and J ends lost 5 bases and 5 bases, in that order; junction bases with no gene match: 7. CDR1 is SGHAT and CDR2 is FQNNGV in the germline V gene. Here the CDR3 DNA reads TGTGCCAGCAGCCTCACAGGGGGTAGAACTGAAGCTTTCTTT. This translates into CASSLTGGRTEAFF. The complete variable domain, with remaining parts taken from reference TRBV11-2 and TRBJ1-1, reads EAGVAQSPRYKIIEKRQSVAFWCNPISGHATLYWYQQILGQGPKLLIQFQNNGVVDDSQLPKDRFSAERLKGVDSTLKIQPAKLEDSAVYLCASSLTGGRTEAFFGQGTRLTVV.

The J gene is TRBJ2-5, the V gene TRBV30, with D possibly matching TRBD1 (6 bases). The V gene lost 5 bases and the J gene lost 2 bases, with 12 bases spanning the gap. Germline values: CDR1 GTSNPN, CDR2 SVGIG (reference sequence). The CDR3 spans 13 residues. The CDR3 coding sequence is TGTGCCTGGGACACAGGGCCTCAAGAGACCCAGTACTTC. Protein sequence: CAWDTGPQETQYF. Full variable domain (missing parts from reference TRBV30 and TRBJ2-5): SQTIHQWPATLVQPVGSPLSLECTVEGTSNPNLYWYRQAAGRGLQLLFYSVGIGQISSEVPQNLSASRPQDRQFILSSKKLLLSDSGFYLCAWDTGPQETQYFGPGTRLLVL.

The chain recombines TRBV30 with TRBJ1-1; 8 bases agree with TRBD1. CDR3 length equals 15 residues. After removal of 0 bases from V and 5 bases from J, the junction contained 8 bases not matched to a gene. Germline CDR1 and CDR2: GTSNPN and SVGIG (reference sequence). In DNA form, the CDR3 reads TGTGCCTGGAGTGTAGTTGGACAGGGTATGACTGAAGCTTTCTTT. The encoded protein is CAWSVVGQGMTEAFF.

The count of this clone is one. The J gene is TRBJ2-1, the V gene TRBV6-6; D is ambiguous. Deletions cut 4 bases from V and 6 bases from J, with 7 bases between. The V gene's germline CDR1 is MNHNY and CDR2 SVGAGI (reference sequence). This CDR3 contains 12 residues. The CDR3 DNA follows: TGTGCCAGCAGTTGGAGTAGCAATGAGCAGTTCTTC. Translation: CASSWSSNEQFF.

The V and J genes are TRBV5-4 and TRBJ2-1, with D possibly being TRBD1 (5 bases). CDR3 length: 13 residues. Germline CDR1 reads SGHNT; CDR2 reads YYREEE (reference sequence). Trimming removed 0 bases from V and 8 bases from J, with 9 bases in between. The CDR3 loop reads CASSLVRVDEQFF. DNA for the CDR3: TGTGCCAGCAGCTTGGTCAGGGTGGATGAGCAGTTCTTC.

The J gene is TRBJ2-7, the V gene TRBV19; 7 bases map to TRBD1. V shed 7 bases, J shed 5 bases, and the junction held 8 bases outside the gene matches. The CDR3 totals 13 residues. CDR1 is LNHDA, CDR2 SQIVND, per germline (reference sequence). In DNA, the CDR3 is TGTGCCAGTAATGCAGGGGGTCCGAACGAGCAGTACTTC. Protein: CASNAGGPNEQYF.

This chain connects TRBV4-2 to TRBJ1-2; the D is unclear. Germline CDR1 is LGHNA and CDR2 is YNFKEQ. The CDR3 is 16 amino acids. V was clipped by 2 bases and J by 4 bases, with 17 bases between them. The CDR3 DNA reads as TGTGCCAGCAGCCAATCCTGGACGGAGGGAGGCTATGGCTACACCTTC. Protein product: CASSQSWTEGGYGYTF.

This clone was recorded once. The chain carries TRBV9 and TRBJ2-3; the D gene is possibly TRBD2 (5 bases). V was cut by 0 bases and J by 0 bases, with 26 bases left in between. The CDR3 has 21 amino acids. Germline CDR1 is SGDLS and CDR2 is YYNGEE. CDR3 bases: TGTGCCAGCAGCGTAGACCTACTCTGGGGAAGGAGCGGTCCTAGCACAGATACGCAGTATTTT. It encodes CASSVDLLWGRSGPSTDTQYF.

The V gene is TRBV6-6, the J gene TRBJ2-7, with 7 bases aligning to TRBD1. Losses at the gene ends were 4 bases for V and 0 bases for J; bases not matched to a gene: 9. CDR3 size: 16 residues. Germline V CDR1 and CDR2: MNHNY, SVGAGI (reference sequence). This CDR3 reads CASSSWTGGLSYEQYF. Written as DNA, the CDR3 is TGTGCCAGCAGTTCCTGGACAGGAGGACTCTCCTACGAGCAGTACTTC.

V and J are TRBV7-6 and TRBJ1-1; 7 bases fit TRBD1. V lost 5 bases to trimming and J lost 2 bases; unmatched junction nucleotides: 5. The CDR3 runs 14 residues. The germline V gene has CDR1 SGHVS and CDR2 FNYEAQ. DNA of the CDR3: TGTGCCAGCAGCCCCCGACAGGGAAACACTGAAGCTTTCTTT. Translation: CASSPRQGNTEAFF.

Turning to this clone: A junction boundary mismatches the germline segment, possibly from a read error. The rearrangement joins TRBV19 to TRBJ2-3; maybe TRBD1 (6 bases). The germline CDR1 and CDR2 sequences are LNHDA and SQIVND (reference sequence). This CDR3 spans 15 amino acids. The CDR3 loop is CASSPLRDTTVTQYF. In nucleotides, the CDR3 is TGTGCCAGTAGTCCGCTCCGGGACACCACAGTTACGCAGTATTTT.

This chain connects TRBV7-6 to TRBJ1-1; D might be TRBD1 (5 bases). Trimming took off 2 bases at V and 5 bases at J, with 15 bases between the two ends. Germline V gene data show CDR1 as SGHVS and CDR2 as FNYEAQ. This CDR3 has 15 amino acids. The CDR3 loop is CASSLHQGMGTEAFF. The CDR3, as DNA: TGTGCCAGCAGCTTACATCAGGGAATGGGAACTGAAGCTTTCTTT.

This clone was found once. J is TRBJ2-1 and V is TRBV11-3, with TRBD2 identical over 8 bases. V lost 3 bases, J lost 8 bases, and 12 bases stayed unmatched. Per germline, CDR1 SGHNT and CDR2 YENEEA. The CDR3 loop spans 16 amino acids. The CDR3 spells CASSLGGTRGGHEQFF. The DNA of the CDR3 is TGTGCCAGCAGCTTGGGCGGGACTAGGGGAGGGCATGAGCAGTTCTTC.

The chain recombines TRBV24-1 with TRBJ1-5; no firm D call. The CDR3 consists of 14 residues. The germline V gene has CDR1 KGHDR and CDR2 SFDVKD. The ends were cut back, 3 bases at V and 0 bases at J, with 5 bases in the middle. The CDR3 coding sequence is TGTGCCACCAGTGATAAGAGTAGCAATCAGCCCCAGCATTTT. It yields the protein CATSDKSSNQPQHF.

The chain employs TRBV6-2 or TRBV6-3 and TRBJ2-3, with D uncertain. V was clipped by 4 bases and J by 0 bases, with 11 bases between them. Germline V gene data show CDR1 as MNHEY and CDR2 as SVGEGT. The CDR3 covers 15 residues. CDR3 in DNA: TGTGCCAGCAGTTTCAACAGTGCTAGCACAGATACGCAGTATTTT. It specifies CASSFNSASTDTQYF.

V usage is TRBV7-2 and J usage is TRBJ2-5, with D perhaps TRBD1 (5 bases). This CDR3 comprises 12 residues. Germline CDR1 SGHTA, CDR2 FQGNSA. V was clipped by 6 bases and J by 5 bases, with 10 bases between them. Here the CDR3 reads CASSLNRETQYF. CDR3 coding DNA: TGTGCCAGCAGTCTAAACAGGGAGACCCAGTACTTC. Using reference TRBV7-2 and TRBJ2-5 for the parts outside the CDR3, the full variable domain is GAGVSQSPSNKVTEKGKDVELRCDPISGHTALYWYRQSLGQGLEFLIYFQGNSAPDKSGLPSDRFSAERTGGSVSTLTIQRTQQEDSAVYLCASSLNRETQYFGPGTRLLVL.

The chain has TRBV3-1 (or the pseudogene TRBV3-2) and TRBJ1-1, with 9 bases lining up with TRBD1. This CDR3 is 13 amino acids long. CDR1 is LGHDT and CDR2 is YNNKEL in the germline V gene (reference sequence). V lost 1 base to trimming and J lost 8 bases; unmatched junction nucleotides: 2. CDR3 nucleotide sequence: TGTGCCAGCAGCCAAGGGACAGGGGAGGAAGCTTTCTTT. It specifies CASSQGTGEEAFF.

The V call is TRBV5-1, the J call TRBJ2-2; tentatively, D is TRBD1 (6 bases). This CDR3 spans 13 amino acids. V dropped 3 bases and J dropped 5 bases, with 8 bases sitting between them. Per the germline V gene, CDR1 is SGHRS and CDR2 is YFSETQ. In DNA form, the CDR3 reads TGCGCCAGCAGCTATGGACAGACCGGGGAGCTGTTTTTT. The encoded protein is CASSYGQTGELFF. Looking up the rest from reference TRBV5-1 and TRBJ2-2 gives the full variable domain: KAGVTQTPRYLIKTRGQQVTLSCSPISGHRSVSWYQQTPGQGLQFLFEYFSETQRNKGNFPGRFSGRQFSNSRSEMNVSTLELGDSALYLCASSYGQTGELFFGEGSRLTVL.

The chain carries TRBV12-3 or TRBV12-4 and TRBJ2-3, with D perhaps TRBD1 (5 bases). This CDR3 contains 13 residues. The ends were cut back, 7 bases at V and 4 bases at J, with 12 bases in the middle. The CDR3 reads CASNIQGADTQYF. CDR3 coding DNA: TGTGCCAGCAACATCCAAGGGGCAGATACGCAGTATTTT.

The CDR3 sequence: CASSNSGSRWALHF. CDR3 nucleotides: TGTGCCAGTAGTAACTCTGGATCTAGGTGGGCCCTCCACTTT. This chain links TRBV19 with TRBJ1-6, with D uncertain. In germline, CDR1 is LNHDA, CDR2 SQIVND (reference sequence). This CDR3 has 14 amino acids. Trimming took off 4 bases at V and 14 bases at J, with 18 bases between the two ends.

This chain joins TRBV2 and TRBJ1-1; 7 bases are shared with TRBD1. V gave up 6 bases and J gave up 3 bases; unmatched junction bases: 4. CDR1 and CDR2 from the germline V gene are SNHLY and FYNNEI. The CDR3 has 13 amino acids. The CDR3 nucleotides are TGTGCCAGCAGCGAACAGGGGTACACTGAAGCTTTCTTT. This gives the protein CASSEQGYTEAFF.

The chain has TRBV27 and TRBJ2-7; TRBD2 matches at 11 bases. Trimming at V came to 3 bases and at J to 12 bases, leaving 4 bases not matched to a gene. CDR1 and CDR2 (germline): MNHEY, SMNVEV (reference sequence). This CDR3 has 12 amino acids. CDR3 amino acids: CASSFPSGGLYF. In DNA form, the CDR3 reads TGTGCCAGCAGTTTTCCTAGCGGGGGGCTGTACTTC.

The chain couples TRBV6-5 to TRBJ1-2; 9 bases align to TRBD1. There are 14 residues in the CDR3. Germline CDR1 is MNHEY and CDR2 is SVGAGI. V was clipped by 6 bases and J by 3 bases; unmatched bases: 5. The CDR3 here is CASRQGARDYGYTF. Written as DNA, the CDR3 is TGTGCCAGCAGACAGGGGGCGCGGGACTATGGCTACACCTTC.

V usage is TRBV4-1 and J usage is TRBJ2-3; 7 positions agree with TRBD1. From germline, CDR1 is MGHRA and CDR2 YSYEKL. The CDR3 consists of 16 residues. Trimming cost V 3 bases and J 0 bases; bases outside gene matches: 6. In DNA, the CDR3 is TGCGCCAGCAGCCAGGTAACAGGGGATAGCACAGATACGCAGTATTTT. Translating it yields CASSQVTGDSTDTQYF.

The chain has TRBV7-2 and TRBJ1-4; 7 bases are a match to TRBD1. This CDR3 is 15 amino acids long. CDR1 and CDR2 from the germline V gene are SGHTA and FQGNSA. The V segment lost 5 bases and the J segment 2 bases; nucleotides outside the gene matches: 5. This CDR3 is CASSGLTGTNEKLFF. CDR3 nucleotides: TGTGCCAGCAGCGGGCTGACAGGGACTAATGAAAAACTGTTTTTT.

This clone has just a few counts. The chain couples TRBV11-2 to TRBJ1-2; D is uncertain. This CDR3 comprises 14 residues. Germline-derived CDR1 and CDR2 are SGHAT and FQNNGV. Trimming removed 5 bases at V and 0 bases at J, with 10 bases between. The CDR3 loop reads CASSDRRANYGYTF. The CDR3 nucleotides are TGTGCCAGCAGCGATAGGAGGGCTAACTATGGCTACACCTTC.

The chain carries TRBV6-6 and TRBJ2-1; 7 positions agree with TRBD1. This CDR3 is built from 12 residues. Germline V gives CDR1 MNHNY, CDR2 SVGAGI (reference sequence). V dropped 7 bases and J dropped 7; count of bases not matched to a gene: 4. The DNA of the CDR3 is TGTGCCAGCAATCGCAGGGGGAATGAGCAGTTCTTC. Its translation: CASNRRGNEQFF.

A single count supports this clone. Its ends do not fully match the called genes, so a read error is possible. The CDR3 bases are TGTGCCAGCTCCCCACCCGTTAATGAGCAGTTCTTC. Its translation is CASSPPVNEQFF. The chain links TRBV18 to TRBJ2-1; D unresolved. CDR1 and CDR2 (germline): KGHSH, LQKENI. The CDR3 runs to 12 residues.

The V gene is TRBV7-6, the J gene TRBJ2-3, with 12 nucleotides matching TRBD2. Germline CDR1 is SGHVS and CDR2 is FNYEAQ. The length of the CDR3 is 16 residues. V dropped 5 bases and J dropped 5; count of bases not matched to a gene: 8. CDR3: CASSAQLAGGGDTQYF. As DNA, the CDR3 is TGTGCCAGCAGCGCCCAACTAGCGGGGGGCGGAGATACGCAGTATTTT.

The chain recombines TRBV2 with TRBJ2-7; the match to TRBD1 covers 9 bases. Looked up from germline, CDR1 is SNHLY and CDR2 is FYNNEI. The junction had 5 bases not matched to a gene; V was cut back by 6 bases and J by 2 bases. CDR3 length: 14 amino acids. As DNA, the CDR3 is TGTGCCAGCAGAACTCGGGACAGGGCCTACGAGCAGTACTTC. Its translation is CASRTRDRAYEQYF.